The subject of this entry is one TCR beta chain. The antigen is not known. The V end lost 5 bases, the J end lost 5 bases, and 11 bases lay between the germline ends. CDR1 is SGHDT, CDR2 YYEEEE, per germline. The CDR3 spans 13 residues. This sample is drawn from a study of graft-versus-host responses after intestinal transplantation. Background on the study: After anti-thymocyte globulin induction, recipients took tacrolimus and steroids for 2 to 3 years. Regarding the study as a whole: Early after transplant, HvG clones declined as circulating GvH clones peaked. Recipient marrow held GvH clones, some first seen in ileum or blood.

Using immunoSEQ multiplex PCR, the repertoire was profiled, and TCRdb retains in-frame clones only, with some absent. The profile covers about 40,000 clones, with 95% appearing a single time and about 0.5% taken by the ten largest. The rearrangement links TRBV5-6 to TRBJ1-5; maybe TRBD1 (6 bases). The sequence came from a human donor who was the organ donor for an intestinal transplant. Sample: unstimulated CD8+ T cells sorted from spleen or lymph node cells, taken before transplant. The CDR3 is CASSAGVYQPQHF. The CDR3 nucleotides read TGTGCCAGCAGTGCAGGGGTTTATCAGCCCCAGCATTTT. Filled out from reference TRBV5-6 and TRBJ1-5, the complete variable domain reads DAGVTQSPTHLIKTRGQQVTLRCSPKSGHDTVSWYQQALGQGPQFIFQYYEEEERQRGNFPDRFSGHQFPNYSSELNVNALLLGDSALYLCASSAGVYQPQHFGDGTRLSIL.